This is a list of T cell receptor beta chains from one sample in a study of control samples from healthy donors and cancer patients. Clones were read by immunoSEQ multiplex PCR, and TCRdb kept only the in-frame ones, dropping some. The sample carries about 410,000 clones, roughly 90% recorded once. The sample comprised PBMCs. The receptors derive from a middle-aged man with head and neck cancer. The CDR3 runs from the conserved cysteine through the conserved F or W. The D gene is left open where the match is weak. Size tells how often a clone was seen (once, few, many) or the class of an expanded clone, and some rows leave it out.

clone size	D gene	V gene	J gene	CDR3 protein	CDR3 DNA
few	TRBD1	TRBV5-4	TRBJ1-1	CASSLTGTGGTEAFF	TGTGCCAGCAGCTTAACCGGGACAGGGGGCACTGAAGCTTTCTTT
.	.	TRBV6-6	TRBJ1-1	CASIQSGGGTEAFF	TGTGCCAGCATTCAAAGCGGGGGCGGGACTGAAGCTTTCTTT
.	.	TRBV28	TRBJ2-3	CASRRGGEADTQYF	TGTGCCAGCAGACGTGGGGGAGAGGCAGATACGCAGTATTTT
.	.	TRBV10-3	TRBJ2-7	CAISESGPKGEQYF	TGTGCCATCAGTGAGTCGGGCCCGAAGGGCGAGCAGTACTTC
.	.	TRBV15	TRBJ2-7	CATSGADAPGGPYEQYF	TGTGCCACCAGCGGAGCGGATGCCCCCGGTGGGCCCTACGAGCAGTACTTC
.	TRBD1	TRBV5-1	TRBJ1-1	CASRLAGQGKNTEAFF	TGCGCCAGCAGGTTAGCGGGACAGGGAAAGAACACTGAAGCTTTCTTT
.	TRBD2	TRBV4-3	TRBJ2-1	CASSQNPGLAGNEQFF	TGCGCCAGCAGCCAAAACCCGGGACTAGCGGGAAATGAGCAGTTCTTC
.	.	TRBV18	TRBJ2-7	CASSISVSGAGGYEQYF	TGTGCCAGCTCCATTTCTGTCTCGGGAGCGGGTGGCTACGAGCAGTACTTC
.	TRBD1	TRBV28	TRBJ2-1	CASSLGQGNRNEQFF	TGTGCCAGCAGTCTGGGACAGGGGAATCGCAATGAGCAGTTCTTC
.	.	TRBV20-1	TRBJ2-1	CSASSNEQFF	TGCAGTGCTAGTTCTAATGAGCAGTTCTTC
.	.	TRBV11-2	TRBJ1-2	CASSLAGAYGYTF	TGTGCCAGCAGCCTAGCCGGGGCTTATGGCTACACCTTC
.	.	TRBV28	TRBJ1-4	CASSLQANEKLFF	TGTGCCAGCAGTTTACAGGCTAATGAAAAACTGTTTTTT
once	.	TRBV7-9	TRBJ2-7	CASSFYNYEQYF	TGTGCCAGCAGCTTTTACAACTACGAGCAGTACTTC
.	.	TRBV19	TRBJ1-1	CASRARTMETEAFF	TGTGCCAGTAGGGCCCGGACAATGGAGACTGAAGCTTTCTTT
.	.	TRBV9	TRBJ1-1	CASSVGQETEAFF	TGTGCCAGCAGCGTAGGACAGGAGACTGAAGCTTTCTTT
.	TRBD1	TRBV27	TRBJ1-5	CASRTYRGGDQPQHF	TGTGCCAGCAGAACGTACAGGGGCGGAGATCAGCCCCAGCATTTT
.	TRBD2	TRBV30	TRBJ2-1	CAWLGLGDEQFF	TGTGCCTGGCTGGGACTAGGGGATGAGCAGTTCTTC
.	TRBD1	TRBV5-1	TRBJ1-1	CASSLTGTANTEAFF	TGCGCCAGCAGCTTGACCGGGACAGCTAACACTGAAGCTTTCTTT
.	TRBD1	TRBV2	TRBJ1-4	CADSQGAQEKLFF	TGTGCAGATTCACAGGGGGCGCAGGAAAAACTGTTTTTT
.	.	TRBV6-6	TRBJ1-5	CASSPPGMQPQHF	TGTGCCAGCAGCCCCCCGGGCATGCAGCCCCAGCATTTT
.	TRBD1	TRBV28	TRBJ1-6	CASSFPMTGGNSPLHF	TGTGCCAGCAGTTTCCCGATGACAGGGGGCAATTCACCCCTCCACTTT
.	TRBD1	TRBV11-2	TRBJ1-2	CASSLVGGGYTF	TGTGCCAGCAGCTTGGTAGGGGGCGGCTACACCTTC
.	.	TRBV5-6	TRBJ2-7	CASSLGGSPSYEQYF	TGTGCCAGCAGCTTGGGGGGCAGTCCATCCTACGAGCAGTACTTC
few	TRBD2	TRBV5-1	TRBJ2-5	CASSLETSGLETQYF	TGCGCCAGCAGCTTGGAGACTAGCGGGTTGGAGACCCAGTACTTC
.	.	TRBV9	TRBJ2-2	CASSVEPHSAGELFF	TGTGCCAGCAGCGTAGAACCGCATTCAGCCGGGGAGCTGTTTTTT
.	.	TRBV15	TRBJ1-2	CATSRDFSGHFYGYTF	TGTGCCACCAGCAGAGATTTTTCGGGACACTTCTATGGCTACACCTTC
.	TRBD1	TRBV12-3/TRBV12-4	TRBJ2-2	CASSRQGPGELFF	TGTGCCAGCAGTCGACAGGGGCCCGGGGAGCTGTTTTTT
.	TRBD1	TRBV7-2	TRBJ1-1	CASSSRPGTANTEAFF	TGTGCCAGCAGCTCACGACCAGGGACAGCGAACACTGAAGCTTTCTTT
.	TRBD1	TRBV6-5	TRBJ1-3	CASSDTGGVYTIYF	TGTGCCAGCAGCGATACAGGGGGCGTCTACACCATATATTTT
.	TRBD1	TRBV7-3	TRBJ2-5	CASATQGGTQYF	TGTGCCAGCGCTACACAGGGGGGGACCCAGTACTTC
.	TRBD1	TRBV5-6	TRBJ2-6	CASSFWTGASGANVLTF	TGTGCCAGCAGCTTCTGGACAGGAGCCTCTGGGGCCAACGTCCTGACTTTC
.	.	TRBV28	TRBJ2-7	CASTMGTSYEQYF	TGTGCCAGCACCATGGGGACATCCTACGAGCAGTACTTC
.	TRBD2	TRBV19	TRBJ2-7	CASSIRGGDEQYF	TGTGCCAGTAGTATTCGGGGGGGAGACGAGCAGTACTTC
.	.	TRBV29-1	TRBJ1-2	CSVEEVDDGYTF	TGCAGCGTTGAAGAGGTGGACGATGGCTACACCTTC
once	.	TRBV7-9	TRBJ1-5	CASSHEPIGGYSNQPQHF	TGTGCCAGCAGCCACGAGCCGATAGGGGGATATAGCAATCAGCCCCAGCATTTT
.	.	TRBV6-5	TRBJ1-6	CASSYWGTRDSPLHF	TGTGCCAGCAGTTACTGGGGGACAAGAGATTCACCCCTCCACTTT
.	.	TRBV5-1	TRBJ2-2	CASLPSGGENTGELFF	TGCGCCAGCCTTCCGTCGGGGGGCGAGAACACCGGGGAGCTGTTTTTT
.	.	TRBV4-3	TRBJ2-2	CASSPALGPATGELFF	TGCGCCAGCAGCCCTGCTCTAGGGCCGGCCACCGGGGAGCTGTTTTTT
.	.	TRBV7-7	TRBJ2-1	CASSLAQRHPYNEQFF	TGTGCTAGCAGCTTAGCGCAGCGTCACCCCTACAATGAGCAGTTCTTC
once	.	TRBV3-1/TRBV3-2	TRBJ1-2	CASSQVGYYGYTF	TGTGCCAGCAGCCAGGTCGGGTATTATGGCTACACCTTC
.	.	TRBV6-6	TRBJ2-1	CASSYVGVNEQFF	TGTGCCAGCAGTTACGTTGGGGTTAATGAGCAGTTCTTC
.	.	TRBV2	TRBJ1-5	CASSTNGAGTQPQHF	TGTGCCAGCAGTACGAACGGGGCAGGCACTCAGCCCCAGCATTTT
.	TRBD2	TRBV7-7	TRBJ2-7	CASSLAGLDAYEQYF	TGTGCTAGCAGCTTAGCGGGACTAGACGCCTACGAGCAGTACTTC
.	.	TRBV9	TRBJ2-3	CASSFGPSGTDTQYF	TGTGCCAGCTCCTTTGGCCCCTCCGGCACAGATACGCAGTATTTT
.	.	TRBV7-9	TRBJ2-7	CASSHRQFQDEQYF	TGTGCCAGCAGTCACAGACAGTTCCAGGACGAGCAGTACTTC
.	.	TRBV10-3	TRBJ2-5	CAISDFLDGETQYF	TGTGCCATCAGTGATTTTCTAGACGGAGAGACCCAGTACTTC
.	TRBD1	TRBV7-2	TRBJ1-5	CASSPQDRGINQPQHF	TGTGCCAGCAGCCCTCAGGACAGGGGGATCAATCAGCCCCAGCATTTT
.	TRBD2	TRBV7-9	TRBJ2-7	CASSLAAGGLSYEQYF	TGTGCCAGCAGCTTAGCAGCGGGAGGCCTCTCCTACGAGCAGTACTTC
.	.	TRBV4-3	TRBJ1-2	CASSQERAVNYGYTF	TGCGCCAGCAGCCAAGAAAGGGCAGTCAACTATGGCTACACCTTC
.	.	TRBV29-1	TRBJ1-5	CSVAYTTGNQPQHF	TGCAGCGTTGCCTACACGACGGGCAATCAGCCCCAGCATTTT
.	TRBD2	TRBV7-9	TRBJ2-5	CASRDSGGAQETQYF	TGTGCCAGCAGGGATAGCGGGGGGGCCCAAGAGACCCAGTACTTC
once	.	TRBV10-3	TRBJ2-1	CAISWTASYNEQFF	TGTGCCATCAGCTGGACAGCCTCCTACAATGAGCAGTTCTTC
.	.	TRBV18	TRBJ2-7	CASSLDTTYEQYF	TGTGCCAGCTCCCTGGACACTACCTACGAGCAGTACTTC
.	.	TRBV4-2	TRBJ1-6	CASSQENVAPLHF	TGTGCCAGCAGCCAAGAGAATGTGGCACCCCTCCACTTT
.	.	TRBV27	TRBJ1-2	CASSPTLSYGYTF	TGTGCCAGCAGCCCTACCCTTTCCTATGGCTACACCTTC
.	.	TRBV10-3	TRBJ2-3	CAISRPGGTDTQYF	TGTGCCATCAGTCGGCCAGGGGGCACAGATACGCAGTATTTT
.	TRBD1	TRBV6-5	TRBJ1-6	CASRQGNGYNSPLHF	TGTGCCAGCCGACAGGGGAACGGCTATAATTCACCCCTCCACTTT